The rows below give T cell receptor beta chains drawn from one sample of a study of blood T cell repertoires in COVID-19. TCRdb's table, derived via immunoSEQ multiplex PCR, lists solely in-frame clones and lacks some. Here the sample spans approximately 170,000 clones, around 82% being singletons. The sample consisted of peripheral blood. The origin of the receptors is a man in his fifties or sixties with active or convalescent COVID-19. The CDR3 runs from the conserved cysteine through the conserved F or W. The D gene is left open where the match is weak. Size tells how often a clone was seen (once, few, many) or the class of an expanded clone, and some rows leave it out.

CASSVAGELPYNEQFF,TGTGCCAGCAGCGTGGCCGGGGAGCTTCCCTACAATGAGCAGTTCTTC,.,.,TRBV9,TRBJ2-1
CASRPGSGSNSPLHF,TGTGCCAGCAGGCCGGGCTCCGGGAGCAATTCACCCCTCCACTTT,.,.,TRBV6-5,TRBJ1-6
CASSQASQGGYEQYF,TGTGCCAGCAGCCAAGCCTCACAGGGCGGCTACGAGCAGTACTTC,few,.,TRBV3-1/TRBV3-2,TRBJ2-7
CASSLALRDEQYF,TGCGCCAGCAGCTTGGCCCTGCGGGACGAGCAGTACTTC,.,.,TRBV5-1,TRBJ2-7
CASSSGGADTQYF,TGTGCCAGTAGTAGTGGGGGCGCAGATACGCAGTATTTT,.,.,TRBV19,TRBJ2-3
CASSLELAGTGELFF,TGCGCCAGCAGCTTGGAGTTAGCGGGCACCGGGGAGCTGTTTTTT,few,TRBD2,TRBV5-1,TRBJ2-2
CASSGQGRTSGNTIYF,TGTGCCAGCAGCGGACAGGGAAGAACCTCTGGAAACACCATATATTTT,.,.,TRBV21-1,TRBJ1-3
CASDSRDRYTDTQYF,TGTGCCAGCGATTCCCGGGACAGGTACACAGATACGCAGTATTTT,.,TRBD1,TRBV28,TRBJ2-3
CASSSMGTGGRTEAFF,TGTGCCAGCAGCTCGATGGGGACAGGGGGCAGGACTGAAGCTTTCTTT,.,TRBD1,TRBV7-2,TRBJ1-1
CASSFGGLYNSPLHF,TGTGCCAGCAGCTTCGGGGGTTTGTATAATTCACCCCTCCACTTT,.,.,TRBV5-8,TRBJ1-6
CASIRTRAGETQYF,TGTGCCAGCATCCGAACCCGGGCGGGGGAGACCCAGTACTTC,.,.,TRBV6-5,TRBJ2-5
CASSIPGNYGYTF,TGCGCCAGCAGCATTCCGGGTAACTATGGCTACACCTTC,few,.,TRBV5-1,TRBJ1-2
CASSQHNEAFF,TGTGCCAGCAGCCAACACAATGAAGCTTTCTTT,.,.,TRBV3-1/TRBV3-2,TRBJ1-1
CASSVAGVGQPQHF,TGTGCCAGCAGTGTCGCAGGCGTGGGTCAGCCCCAGCATTTT,.,.,TRBV6-2/TRBV6-3,TRBJ1-5
CASSLDSSIHYF,TGTGCCAGCAGCTTAGATTCGTCTATTCACTACTTC,.,.,TRBV11-2,TRBJ2-4
CASSLGLAGGRLYEQYF,TGTGCCAGCAGCCTCGGACTAGCGGGAGGCCGTCTGTACGAGCAGTACTTC,.,TRBD2,TRBV5-4,TRBJ2-7